The 6 T cell receptor beta chains presented below share a single source sample, sequenced in a study of T cell repertoires in cytomegalovirus infection. TCRdb processed the reads anew with MiXCR; each CDR3 protein has one entry. The sample has about 310,000 distinct CDR3 sequences; 17% are singletons. Sequences were obtained from PBMCs. Receptor source: a human donor in good health (CMV status not recorded). Some clones in this sample may be carry-over from other donors' samples.

This chain connects TRBV4-2 to TRBJ2-3; D ambiguous. With 1 base removed from V and 4 bases from J, the gap between germline ends came to 12 bases. The length of the CDR3 is 15 residues. Germline CDR1 is LGHNA and CDR2 is YNFKEQ. Here the CDR3 DNA reads TGTGCCAGCAGCCAAGGTCTCGTGGGATCAGATACGCAGTATTTT. This translates into CASSQGLVGSDTQYF.

This clonotype was counted ten times or more. The gene calls are TRBV4-1 and TRBJ1-5; 9 bases align to TRBD1. The CDR3 is made up of 15 amino acids. Germline V lookup: CDR1 MGHRA, CDR2 YSYEKL. Trimming took 1 base from V and 7 from J; bases not matched to a gene: 5. This CDR3 is CASSQAPDRGQPQHF. CDR3 nucleotides: TGCGCCAGCAGCCAAGCCCCGGACAGGGGACAGCCCCAGCATTTT.

This clonotype showed up just a few times. This chain uses TRBV4-1 with TRBJ2-2, with D unclear. CDR3 length: 18 amino acids. Between the trimmed V and J ends, which lost 3 bases and 6 bases, there was a span of 23 bases. Germline CDR1 MGHRA, CDR2 YSYEKL. The CDR3 is CASSHSSRTHKYPGELFF. DNA for the CDR3: TGCGCCAGCAGCCATTCGAGCAGGACCCATAAGTACCCCGGGGAGCTGTTTTTT.

The chain joins TRBV18 to TRBJ2-2; tentative D call: TRBD2 (5 bases). Trimming left V 5 bases short and J 1 base short, with 8 bases between. Germline lookup yields CDR1 KGHSH and CDR2 LQKENI. CDR3 length equals 14 residues. Here the CDR3 DNA reads TGTGCCAGCTCAAGAGCGGTGAACACCGGGGAGCTGTTTTTT. It is translated as CASSRAVNTGELFF.

This clonotype was counted only a few times. The rearrangement links TRBV12-3 or TRBV12-4 to TRBJ1-1; D unclear. This CDR3 comprises 16 residues. Trimming left V 5 bases short and J 1 base short, with 17 bases between. CDR3 coding DNA: TGTGCCAGCAGTCCGTACGGCGGGAGAAGGAACACTGAAGCTTTCTTT. Translated: CASSPYGGRRNTEAFF.

With respect to this clonotype: Being one base from a much bigger clone, this may be a read error. The chain employs TRBV12-3 or TRBV12-4 and TRBJ2-2, with D perhaps matching TRBD1 (6 bases). The CDR3 is made up of 15 amino acids. In DNA form, the CDR3 reads TGTGCCAGCAGGATCACAGGGACGAACAACGGGGAGCTGTTTTTT. This gives the protein CASRITGTNNGELFF.